Here is one T cell receptor beta chain with its context. Its antigen remains unidentified. Method: immunoSEQ multiplex PCR; TCRdb's copy keeps in-frame clones and lacks some. The profile shows some 99,000 clones, about 87% of them singletons. This specimen belongs to a study of identifying expanded T cells in peripheral blood. Whole-study results and caveats: Differentially abundant clones: around 1.2 between replicates, roughly 16 at 2 to 3 weeks, approximately 18 at four.

The CDR3 extends over 13 amino acids. Per the germline V gene, CDR1 is MNHEY and CDR2 is SMNVEV (reference sequence). With 6 bases clipped from V and 2 bases from J, the junction kept 4 bases outside the gene matches. This rearrangement joins TRBV27 to TRBJ2-7; 7 bases are a match to TRBD1. Sample: blood. This receptor was identified in a person aged 18 to 75 in good health. CDR3 sequence: CASRRGTAYEQYF. The CDR3 region has the DNA TGTGCCAGCAGACGAGGGACAGCCTACGAGCAGTACTTC.